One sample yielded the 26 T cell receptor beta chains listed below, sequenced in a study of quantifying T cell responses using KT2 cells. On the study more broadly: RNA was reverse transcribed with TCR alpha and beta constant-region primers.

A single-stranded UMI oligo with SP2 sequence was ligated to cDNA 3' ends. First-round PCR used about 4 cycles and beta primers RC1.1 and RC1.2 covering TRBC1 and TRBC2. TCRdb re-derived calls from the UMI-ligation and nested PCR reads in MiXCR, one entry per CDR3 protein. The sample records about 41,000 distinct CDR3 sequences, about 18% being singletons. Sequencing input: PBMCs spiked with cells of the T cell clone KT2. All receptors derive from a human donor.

The CDR3 region is CASSLSRDTHEQYF. The CDR3 region has the DNA TGTGCCAGCAGTTTATCGCGGGACACACACGAGCAGTACTTC. The chain couples TRBV27 to TRBJ2-7; D might be TRBD1 or TRBD2, each matching 6 bases. Deletions cut 0 bases from V and 5 bases from J, with 11 bases between. Germline V CDR1 and CDR2: MNHEY, SMNVEV (reference sequence). CDR3 length: 14 residues.

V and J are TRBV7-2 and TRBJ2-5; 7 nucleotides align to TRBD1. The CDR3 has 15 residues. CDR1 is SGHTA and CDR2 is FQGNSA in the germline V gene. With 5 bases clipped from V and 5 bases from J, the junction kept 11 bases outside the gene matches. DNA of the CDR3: TGTGCCAGCAGCACCGAGACAGGGAGTCGGGAGACCCAGTACTTC. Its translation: CASSTETGSRETQYF.

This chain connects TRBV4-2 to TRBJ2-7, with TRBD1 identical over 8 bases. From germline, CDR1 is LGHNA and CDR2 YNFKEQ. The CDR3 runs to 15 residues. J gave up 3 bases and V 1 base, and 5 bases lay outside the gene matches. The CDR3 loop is CASSQAGTGSYEQYF. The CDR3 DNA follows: TGTGCCAGCAGCCAAGCGGGGACAGGCAGCTACGAGCAGTACTTC.

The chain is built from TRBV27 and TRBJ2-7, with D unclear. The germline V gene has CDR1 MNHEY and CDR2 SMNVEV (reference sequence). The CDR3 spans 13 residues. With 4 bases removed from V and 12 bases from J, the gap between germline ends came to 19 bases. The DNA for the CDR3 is TGTGCCAGCAGTTCATCGATTGGAGTAGGTCGGTACTTC. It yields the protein CASSSSIGVGRYF.

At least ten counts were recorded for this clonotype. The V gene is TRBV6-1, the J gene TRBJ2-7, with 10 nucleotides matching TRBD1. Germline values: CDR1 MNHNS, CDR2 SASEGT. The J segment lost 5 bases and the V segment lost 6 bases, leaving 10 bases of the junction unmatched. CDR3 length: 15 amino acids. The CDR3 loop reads CASSALGQGSNEQYF. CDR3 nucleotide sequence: TGTGCCAGCAGCGCGCTGGGACAGGGGTCCAACGAGCAGTACTTC.

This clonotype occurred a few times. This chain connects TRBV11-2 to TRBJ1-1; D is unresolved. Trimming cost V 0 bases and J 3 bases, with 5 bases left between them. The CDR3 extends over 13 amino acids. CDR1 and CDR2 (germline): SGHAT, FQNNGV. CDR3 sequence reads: CASSLESDTEAFF. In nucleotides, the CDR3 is TGTGCCAGCAGCTTAGAATCGGACACTGAAGCTTTCTTT.

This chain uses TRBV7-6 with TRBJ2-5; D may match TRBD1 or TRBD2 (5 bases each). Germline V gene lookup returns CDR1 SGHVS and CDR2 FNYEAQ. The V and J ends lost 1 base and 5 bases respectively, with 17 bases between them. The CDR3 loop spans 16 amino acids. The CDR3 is CASSLGLMAWGETQYF. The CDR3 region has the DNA TGTGCCAGCAGCTTAGGGCTCATGGCCTGGGGGGAGACCCAGTACTTC.

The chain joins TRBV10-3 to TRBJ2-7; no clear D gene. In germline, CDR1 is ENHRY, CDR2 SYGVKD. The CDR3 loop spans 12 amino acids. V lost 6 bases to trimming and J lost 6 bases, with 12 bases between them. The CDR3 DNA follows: TGTGCCATCAGAGAAGTATTTTCCGAGCAGTACTTC. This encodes CAIREVFSEQYF.

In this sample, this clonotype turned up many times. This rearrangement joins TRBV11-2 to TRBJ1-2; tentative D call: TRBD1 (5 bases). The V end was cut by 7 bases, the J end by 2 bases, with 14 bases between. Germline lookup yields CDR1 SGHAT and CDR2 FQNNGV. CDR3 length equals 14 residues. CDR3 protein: CASTPVWGNYGYTF. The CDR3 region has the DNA TGTGCCAGCACCCCAGTATGGGGGAACTATGGCTACACCTTC.

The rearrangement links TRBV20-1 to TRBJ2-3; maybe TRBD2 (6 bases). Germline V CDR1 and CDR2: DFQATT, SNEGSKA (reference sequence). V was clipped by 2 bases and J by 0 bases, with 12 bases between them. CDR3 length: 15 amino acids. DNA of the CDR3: TGCAGTGCTAGACATATGGCGGGGAGCACAGATACGCAGTATTTT. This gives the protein CSARHMAGSTDTQYF.

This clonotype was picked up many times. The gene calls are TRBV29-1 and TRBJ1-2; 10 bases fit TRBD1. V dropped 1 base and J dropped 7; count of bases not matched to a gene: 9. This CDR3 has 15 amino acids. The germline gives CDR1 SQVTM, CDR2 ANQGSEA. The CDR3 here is CSVEVGDRGFRGYTF. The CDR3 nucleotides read TGCAGCGTTGAAGTTGGGGACAGGGGATTCCGTGGCTACACCTTC.

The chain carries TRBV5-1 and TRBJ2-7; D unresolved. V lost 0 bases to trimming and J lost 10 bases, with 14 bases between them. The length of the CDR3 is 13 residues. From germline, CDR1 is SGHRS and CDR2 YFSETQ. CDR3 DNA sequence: TGCGCCAGCAGCTTGGACCCTGGCAAGAGACAGTACTTC. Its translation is CASSLDPGKRQYF. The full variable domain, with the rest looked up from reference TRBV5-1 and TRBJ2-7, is KAGVTQTPRYLIKTRGQQVTLSCSPISGHRSVSWYQQTPGQGLQFLFEYFSETQRNKGNFPGRFSGRQFSNSRSEMNVSTLELGDSALYLCASSLDPGKRQYFGPGTRLTVT.

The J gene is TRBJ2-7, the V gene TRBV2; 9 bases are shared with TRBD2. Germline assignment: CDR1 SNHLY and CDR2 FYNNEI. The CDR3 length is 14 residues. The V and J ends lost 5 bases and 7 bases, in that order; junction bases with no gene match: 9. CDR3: CASSPSGTTGEQYF. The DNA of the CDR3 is TGTGCCAGCAGTCCTAGCGGGACTACGGGGGAGCAGTACTTC.

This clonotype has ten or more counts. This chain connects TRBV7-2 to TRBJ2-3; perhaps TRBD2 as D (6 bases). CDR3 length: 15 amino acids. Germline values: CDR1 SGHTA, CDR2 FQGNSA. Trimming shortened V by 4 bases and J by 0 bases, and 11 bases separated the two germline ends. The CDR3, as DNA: TGTGCCAGCAGCTCGGACTACCTTAGCACAGATACGCAGTATTTT. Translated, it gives CASSSDYLSTDTQYF. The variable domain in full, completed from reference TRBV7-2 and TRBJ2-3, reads GAGVSQSPSNKVTEKGKDVELRCDPISGHTALYWYRQSLGQGLEFLIYFQGNSAPDKSGLPSDRFSAERTGGSVSTLTIQRTQQEDSAVYLCASSSDYLSTDTQYFGPGTRLTVL.

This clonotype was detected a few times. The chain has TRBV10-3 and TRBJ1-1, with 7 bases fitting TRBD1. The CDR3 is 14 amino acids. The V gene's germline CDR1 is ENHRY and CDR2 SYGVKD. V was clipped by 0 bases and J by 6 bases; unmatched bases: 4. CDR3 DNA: TGTGCCATCAGTGAGTCAAACAGGGGCCCTGAAGCTTTCTTT. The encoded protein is CAISESNRGPEAFF.

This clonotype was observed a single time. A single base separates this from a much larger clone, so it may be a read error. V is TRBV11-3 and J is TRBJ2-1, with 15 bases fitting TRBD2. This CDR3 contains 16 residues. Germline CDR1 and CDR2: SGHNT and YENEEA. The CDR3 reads CVSSLGTSGRYNEQFF. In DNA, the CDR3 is TGTGTCAGCAGCTTAGGGACTAGCGGGAGGTACAATGAGCAGTTCTTC.

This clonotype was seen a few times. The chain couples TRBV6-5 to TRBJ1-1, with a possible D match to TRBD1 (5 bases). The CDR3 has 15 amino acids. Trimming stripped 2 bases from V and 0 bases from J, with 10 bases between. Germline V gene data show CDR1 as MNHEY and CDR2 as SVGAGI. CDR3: CASSYTWGLNTEAFF. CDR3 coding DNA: TGTGCCAGCAGTTACACATGGGGCTTGAACACTGAAGCTTTCTTT.

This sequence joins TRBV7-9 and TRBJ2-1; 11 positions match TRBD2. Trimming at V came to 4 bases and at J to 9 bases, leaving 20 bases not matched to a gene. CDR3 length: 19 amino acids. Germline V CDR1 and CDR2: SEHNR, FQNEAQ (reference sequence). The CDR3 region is CASSSTSGSNFRVIREQFF. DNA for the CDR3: TGTGCCAGCAGCTCTACTAGCGGGAGTAACTTCCGTGTAATACGTGAGCAGTTCTTC.

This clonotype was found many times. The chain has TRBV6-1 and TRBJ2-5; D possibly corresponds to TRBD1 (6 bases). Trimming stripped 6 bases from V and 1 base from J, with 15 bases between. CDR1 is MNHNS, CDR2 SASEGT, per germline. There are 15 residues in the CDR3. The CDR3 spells CASRRRRTAQETQYF. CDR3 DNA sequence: TGTGCCAGCAGACGACGAAGGACAGCCCAAGAGACCCAGTACTTC.

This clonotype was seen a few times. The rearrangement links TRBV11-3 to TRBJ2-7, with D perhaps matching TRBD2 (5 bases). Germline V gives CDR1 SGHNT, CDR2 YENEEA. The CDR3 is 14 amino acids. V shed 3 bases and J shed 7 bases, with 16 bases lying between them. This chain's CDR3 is CASSFLTDSGEQYF. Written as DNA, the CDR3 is TGTGCCAGCAGCTTCCTCACTGACTCGGGAGAGCAGTACTTC.

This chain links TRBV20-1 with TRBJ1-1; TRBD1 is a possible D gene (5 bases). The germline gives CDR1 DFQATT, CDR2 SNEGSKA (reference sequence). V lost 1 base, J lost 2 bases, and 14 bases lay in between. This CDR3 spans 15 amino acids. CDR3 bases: TGCAGTGCTAGAGGTCACCTCCGGGACAACACTGAAGCTTTCTTT. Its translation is CSARGHLRDNTEAFF.

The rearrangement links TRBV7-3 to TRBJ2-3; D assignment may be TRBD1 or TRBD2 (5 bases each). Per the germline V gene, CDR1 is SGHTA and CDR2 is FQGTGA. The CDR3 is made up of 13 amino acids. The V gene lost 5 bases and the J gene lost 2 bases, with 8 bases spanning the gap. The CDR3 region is CASSPGPTDTQYF. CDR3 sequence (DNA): TGTGCCAGCAGCCCGGGACCCACAGATACGCAGTATTTT.

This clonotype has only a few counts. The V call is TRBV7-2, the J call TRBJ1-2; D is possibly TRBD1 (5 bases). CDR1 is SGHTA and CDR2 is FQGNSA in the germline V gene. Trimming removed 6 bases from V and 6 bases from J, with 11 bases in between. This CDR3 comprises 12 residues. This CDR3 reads CASRPGGNGYTF. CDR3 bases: TGTGCCAGCAGGCCGGGGGGTAATGGCTACACCTTC.

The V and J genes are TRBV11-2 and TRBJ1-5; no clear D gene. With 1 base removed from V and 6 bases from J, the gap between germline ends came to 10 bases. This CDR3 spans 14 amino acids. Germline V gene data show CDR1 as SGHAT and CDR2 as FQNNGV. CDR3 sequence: CASSLGERVQPQHF. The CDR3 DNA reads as TGTGCCAGCAGCTTAGGCGAGAGGGTTCAGCCCCAGCATTTT.

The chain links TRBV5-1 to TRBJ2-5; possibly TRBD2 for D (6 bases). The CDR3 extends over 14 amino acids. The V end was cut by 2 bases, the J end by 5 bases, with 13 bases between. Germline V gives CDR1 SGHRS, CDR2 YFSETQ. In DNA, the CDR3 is TGCGCCAGCAGCTTCGGAGGGACGGGGGAGACCCAGTACTTC. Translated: CASSFGGTGETQYF.

CDR3 sequence reads: CASSSIRMDRGDTEAFF. CDR3 coding DNA: TGTGCCAGCAGCTCAATACGAATGGACAGGGGCGACACTGAAGCTTTCTTT. The gene calls are TRBV7-2 and TRBJ1-1, with TRBD1 identical over 9 bases. V lost 4 bases and J lost 3; bases outside the gene matches: 12. Germline CDR1 SGHTA, CDR2 FQGNSA. The CDR3 covers 17 residues.